This entry lists 27 T cell receptor beta chains sequenced from one sample in a study of T cells in Graves' hyperthyroidism and ophthalmopathy. Amplification of TCR beta CDR3 regions used RNA as the template. First-round RT-PCR of the TCR CDR3 relied on the HTBI primer set. TCRdb ran MiXCR on the multiplex PCR reads and lists one entry per CDR3 protein. The data contain a few hundred thousand distinct CDR3 sequences, just over 45% of them singletons. Material for sequencing was peripheral blood or thyroid tissue (not recorded which). The receptor source for this set is a woman aged 18-35 years with Graves' hyperthyroidism.

This clonotype was seen only once. This chain joins TRBV24-1 and TRBJ2-5; the D call may be TRBD1 or TRBD2 (6 bases each). The ends were cut back, 7 bases at V and 1 base at J, with 15 bases in the middle. Looked up from germline, CDR1 is KGHDR and CDR2 is SFDVKD. This CDR3 comprises 15 residues. CDR3 protein: CATSGRCRGQETQYF. The CDR3 coding sequence is TGTGCCACCAGCGGGAGATGCAGGGGCCAAGAGACCCAGTACTTC.

The chain recombines TRBV24-1 with TRBJ2-3; D unresolved. V gave up 3 bases and J gave up 1 base, with 13 bases separating them. CDR3 length: 16 residues. Germline V CDR1 and CDR2: KGHDR, SFDVKD. The DNA of the CDR3 is TGTGCCACCAGTGATCGTCAGGCGAAAGGCACAGATACGCAGTATTTT. Translation: CATSDRQAKGTDTQYF.

The chain carries TRBV15 and TRBJ2-7; possibly TRBD1 for D (7 bases). This CDR3 comprises 17 residues. CDR1 LNHNV and CDR2 YYDKDF come from the germline V gene (reference sequence). The ends were cut back, 1 base at V and 4 bases at J, with 20 bases in the middle. The CDR3 DNA reads as TGTGCCACCAGCAGAGGCACCGACAGGGTTGGGACTTACGAGCAGTACTTC. This encodes CATSRGTDRVGTYEQYF.

This chain uses TRBV9 with TRBJ1-5; the match to TRBD1 covers 9 bases. CDR1 and CDR2 from the germline V gene are SGDLS and YYNGEE. Trimming cost V 2 bases and J 14 bases; bases outside gene matches: 11. The CDR3 has 14 amino acids. CDR3 DNA sequence: TGTGCCAGCAGCGTGGGCGGGACAGGGCTAGACGAGCATTTT. Amino acid sequence: CASSVGGTGLDEHF. The full variable domain, rest sourced from reference TRBV9 and TRBJ1-5, is DSGVTQTPKHLITATGQRVTLRCSPRSGDLSVYWYQQSLDQGLQFLIQYYNGEERAKGNILERFSAQQFPDLHSELNLSSLELGDSALYFCASSVGGTGLDEHFGDGTRLSIL.

V and J are TRBV20-1 and TRBJ2-3; D is ambiguous. This CDR3 has 14 residues. Germline CDR1 is DFQATT and CDR2 is SNEGSKA (reference sequence). V gave up 0 bases and J gave up 4 bases, with 11 bases separating them. CDR3 sequence reads: CSARDRRVADTQYF. DNA for the CDR3: TGCAGTGCTAGAGATCGAAGGGTCGCAGATACGCAGTATTTT.

This clonotype was found many times. The chain employs TRBV5-1 and TRBJ2-7; TRBD1 matches 7 bases. CDR3 length equals 16 residues. Trimming removed 0 bases from V and 1 base from J; junction bases left unmatched: 7. CDR1 is SGHRS, CDR2 YFSETQ, per germline. The DNA for the CDR3 is TGCGCCAGCAGCTTGGGTGCCACAGGGGTATCCTACGAGCAGTACTTC. Translating gives CASSLGATGVSYEQYF.

This chain links TRBV19 with TRBJ1-3, with 8 nucleotides matching TRBD1. The V and J ends lost 6 bases and 7 bases, in that order; junction bases with no gene match: 2. The CDR3 runs to 12 residues. From germline, CDR1 is LNHDA and CDR2 SQIVND (reference sequence). This CDR3 reads CASRDRENTIYF. As DNA, the CDR3 is TGTGCCAGTAGGGACAGGGAGAACACCATATATTTT.

Worth noting for this clonotype: One base away lies a much larger clone, so this may be a sequencing read error. The J gene is TRBJ1-2, the V gene TRBV7-2; weak D call: TRBD1 (5 bases). Germline-derived CDR1 and CDR2 are SGHTA and FQGNSA. Trimming stripped 8 bases from V and 3 bases from J, with 22 bases between. The CDR3 runs 16 residues. CDR3 nucleotides: TGTGCCAGCTCCCCAATGACAGAGAAACTAGACTATGGCTACACCTTC. Its protein is CASSPMTEKLDYGYTF.

This clonotype was picked up many times. The chain is built from TRBV29-1 and TRBJ1-2; D gene uncertain. Germline V CDR1 and CDR2: SQVTM, ANQGSEA. V lost 6 bases, J lost 9 bases, and 11 bases lay in between. The CDR3 totals 10 residues. The CDR3 sequence is CSVYTGRYTF. The CDR3 coding sequence is TGCAGCGTATACACGGGCCGCTACACCTTC.

This clonotype was counted at least ten times. V gene TRBV25-1 combines with J gene TRBJ1-2; tentative D call: TRBD1 (6 bases). Per germline, CDR1 MGHDK and CDR2 SYGVNS. This CDR3 is 15 amino acids long. V lost 4 bases and J 2 bases, leaving 14 bases between the germline ends. The CDR3 nucleotides are TGTGCCAGCAGTGTATCCGGACAGATCAACTATGGCTACACCTTC. Protein: CASSVSGQINYGYTF.

This sequence joins TRBV20-1 and TRBJ1-2; TRBD1 aligns across 10 bases. Per the germline V gene, CDR1 is DFQATT and CDR2 is SNEGSKA (reference sequence). This CDR3 is 15 amino acids long. Trimming took 5 bases from V and 1 from J; bases not matched to a gene: 7. CDR3 in DNA: TGCAGTGCTTCAGGGACAGGGGCCTTTAACTATGGCTACACCTTC. Its translation is CSASGTGAFNYGYTF.

This clonotype was picked up many times. The CDR3, as DNA: TGTGCCAGCAGCTTAGCGATATATGGACAGAGGAACACTGAAGCTTTCTTT. This encodes CASSLAIYGQRNTEAFF. V and J are TRBV7-8 and TRBJ1-1; tentatively, D is TRBD1 (6 bases). V shed 0 bases and J shed 1 base, with 15 bases lying between them. Germline CDR1 SGHVS, CDR2 FQNEAQ. CDR3 length equals 17 residues.

Ten or more counts support this clonotype. V usage is TRBV12-3 or TRBV12-4 and J usage is TRBJ2-7; 8 bases match TRBD2. The length of the CDR3 is 14 residues. J was trimmed by 5 bases and V by 3 bases; bases with no gene match: 6. The CDR3 nucleotides are TGTGCCAGCAGTTTTCAGGGCGGGGGGAACGAGCAGTACTTC. Translating it yields CASSFQGGGNEQYF.

This clonotype was detected many times. This CDR3 reads CASSPTWDGTYEQYF. The CDR3 nucleotides read TGCGCCAGCAGCCCTACCTGGGACGGCACCTACGAGCAGTACTTC. The chain links TRBV5-1 to TRBJ2-7; either TRBD1 or TRBD2 may fit D (5 bases each). CDR3 length: 15 amino acids. Germline V gene sequence: CDR1 SGHRS, CDR2 YFSETQ. V dropped 4 bases and J dropped 2 bases, with 16 bases sitting between them.

Concerning this clonotype: It may be a read error: a sequence one base away is much more abundant. This chain links TRBV3-1 with TRBJ1-6; no definite D call. CDR1 and CDR2 from the germline V gene are LGHDT and YNNKEL (reference sequence). V shed 3 bases and J shed 10 bases, with 16 bases lying between them. The CDR3 has 15 amino acids. CDR3 nucleotides: TGTGCCAGCAGCCATGGGTATGGCATAGTGTCACCCCTCCACTTT. Residues: CASSHGYGIVSPLHF.

As for this clonotype: The final CDR3 position lacks the conserved phenylalanine or tryptophan, pointing to a likely read error. No DNA is shown, since the ends of the CDR3 on it are uncertain; the CDR3 is the one TCRdb lists. The V and J genes are TRBV7-2 and TRBJ1-2. Germline V gene lookup returns CDR1 SGHTA and CDR2 FQGNSA. The CDR3 adds up to 9 amino acids, both ends counted. Here the CDR3 reads CASSPMDSL.

This chain uses TRBV5-1 with TRBJ1-5; a possible D gene is TRBD1 (5 bases). This CDR3 is 14 amino acids long. V was pared by 4 bases and J by 3 bases, with 11 bases between. Germline-derived CDR1 and CDR2 are SGHRS and YFSETQ. DNA of the CDR3: TGCGCCAGCAGCCCAGGGTCGGCCAATCAGCCCCAGCATTTT. Translated, it gives CASSPGSANQPQHF. The variable domain in full, with the rest retrieved from reference TRBV5-1 and TRBJ1-5, is KAGVTQTPRYLIKTRGQQVTLSCSPISGHRSVSWYQQTPGQGLQFLFEYFSETQRNKGNFPGRFSGRQFSNSRSEMNVSTLELGDSALYLCASSPGSANQPQHFGDGTRLSIL.

This clonotype came up a few times. The chain employs TRBV5-1 and TRBJ2-5; TRBD2 aligns across 9 bases. Germline CDR1 is SGHRS and CDR2 is YFSETQ. V was clipped by 4 bases and J by 7 bases; unmatched bases: 14. The CDR3 loop spans 16 amino acids. The CDR3 here is CASSPRAGGGHSTQYF. The CDR3, as DNA: TGCGCCAGCAGCCCCCGAGCGGGGGGAGGGCATTCGACCCAGTACTTC. Full variable domain (outside the CDR3, taken from reference TRBV5-1 and TRBJ2-5): KAGVTQTPRYLIKTRGQQVTLSCSPISGHRSVSWYQQTPGQGLQFLFEYFSETQRNKGNFPGRFSGRQFSNSRSEMNVSTLELGDSALYLCASSPRAGGGHSTQYFGPGTRLLVL.

Ten or more counts support this clonotype. The chain carries TRBV10-3 and TRBJ1-4; D call uncertain. Germline V lookup: CDR1 ENHRY, CDR2 SYGVKD. This CDR3 comprises 14 residues. Trimming removed 10 bases at V and 2 bases at J, with 14 bases between. The CDR3 DNA reads TGTGCCACCACGGTCGGAGGGACTAATGAAAAACTGTTTTTT. It yields the protein CATTVGGTNEKLFF.

In regard to this clonotype: The conserved phenylalanine or tryptophan normally closing the CDR3 is absent here, so this likely arose from a read error. The DNA is omitted, as the CDR3 cannot be located on it reliably, and the CDR3 follows TCRdb's listing. The chain uses TRBV29-1 and TRBJ1-3. A total of 8 residues make up the CDR3, ends included. The germline gives CDR1 SQVTM, CDR2 ANQGSEA. Here the CDR3 reads CSVERPIT.

The gene calls are TRBV30 and TRBJ1-1; D ambiguous. There are 13 residues in the CDR3. Deletions cut 5 bases from V and 4 bases from J, with 14 bases between. CDR1 and CDR2 (germline): GTSNPN, SVGIG (reference sequence). The CDR3 is CAWCVMSVTEAFF. The CDR3 region has the DNA TGTGCCTGGTGCGTTATGTCGGTCACTGAAGCTTTCTTT.

There are many counts of this clonotype. This chain joins TRBV4-2 and TRBJ1-3; D not resolved. Germline CDR1 LGHNA, CDR2 YNFKEQ. The ends were cut back, 0 bases at V and 7 bases at J, with 13 bases in the middle. This CDR3 comprises 15 residues. CDR3 loop: CASSQDSVRRNTIYF. As DNA, the CDR3 is TGTGCCAGCAGCCAAGATTCGGTCAGACGCAACACCATATATTTT.

In this sample, this clonotype turned up once. The chain recombines TRBV6-1 with TRBJ1-6; TRBD1 is a possible D gene (5 bases). The CDR3 has 16 residues. From germline, CDR1 is MNHNS and CDR2 SASEGT. With 4 bases removed from V and 7 bases from J, the gap between germline ends came to 17 bases. CDR3 amino acids: CASSASSGGTNSPLHF. In DNA form, the CDR3 reads TGTGCCAGCAGTGCGTCCTCTGGTGGGACGAATTCACCCCTCCACTTT.

This clonotype was seen ten or more times. The genes are TRBV2 and TRBJ2-6, with D tentatively TRBD1 (5 bases). V gave up 7 bases and J gave up 2 bases, with 6 bases separating them. CDR1 is SNHLY, CDR2 FYNNEI, per germline. The CDR3 loop spans 13 amino acids. This CDR3 is CASKGAGANVLTF. CDR3 DNA: TGTGCCAGCAAAGGGGCTGGGGCCAACGTCCTGACTTTC.

This clonotype was counted a few times. The chain has TRBV12-3 or TRBV12-4 and TRBJ2-7, with D maybe TRBD2 (7 bases). Between the trimmed V and J ends, which lost 4 bases and 5 bases, there was a span of 18 bases. This CDR3 comprises 15 residues. The DNA for the CDR3 is TGTGCCAGCAGTTGGGGCGGGGGCCCTGTCAACGAGCAGTACTTC. It codes for CASSWGGGPVNEQYF.

This clonotype was counted at least ten times. The rearrangement uses TRBV11-3 and TRBJ2-2; TRBD1 aligns across 7 bases. CDR3 length equals 15 residues. In germline, CDR1 is SGHNT, CDR2 YENEEA. Trimming at V came to 5 bases and at J to 0 bases, leaving 3 bases not matched to a gene. The CDR3 DNA sequence: TGTGCCAGCAGCCACAGGGGTGCGAACACCGGGGAGCTGTTTTTT. Protein sequence: CASSHRGANTGELFF.

This clonotype was observed many times. The chain links TRBV5-1 to TRBJ1-1, with D hard to call. The germline V gene has CDR1 SGHRS and CDR2 YFSETQ. The V end was cut by 2 bases, the J end by 1 base, with 9 bases between. The CDR3 totals 14 residues. CDR3 protein: CASSLKVTNTEAFF. Here the CDR3 DNA reads TGCGCCAGCAGCTTAAAGGTTACGAACACTGAAGCTTTCTTT.